This is a list of T cell receptor beta chains from one sample in a study of T cells in Graves' hyperthyroidism and ophthalmopathy. TCRdb redid the calling of the multiplex PCR reads with MiXCR, one entry per CDR3 protein. The data contain around 240,000 distinct CDR3 sequences, roughly 15% of them singletons. The sequenced sample consisted of blood. These receptors came from a woman in her forties with Graves' hyperthyroidism that later progressed to Graves' ophthalmopathy. The CDR3 runs from the conserved cysteine through the conserved F or W. Expanded clones get a size class; other rows say once, few or many, or leave the size out.

abundance	v_gene	j_gene	CDR3aa
many	TRBV6-1	TRBJ1-2	CASGYLGQRYGYTF
-	TRBV19	TRBJ2-2	CASWQNTGELFF
-	TRBV11-2	TRBJ2-7	CASSLDWSRQGIHEQYF
many	TRBV2	TRBJ1-4	CASRRTGGAYEKLFF
-	TRBV19	TRBJ2-1	CARETSGTLSYNEQFF
-	TRBV6-1	TRBJ2-3	CASSQGPTSTDTQYF
many	TRBV6-1	TRBJ2-3	CASIQRLGDSTDTQYF
many	TRBV7-3	TRBJ2-3	CASSLIAGGIWGTDTQYF
many	TRBV10-3	TRBJ2-7	CAISRTSASSYEQYF
many	TRBV12-3/TRBV12-4	TRBJ2-3	CASTKGRFASTDTQYF
many	TRBV28	TRBJ2-3	CASSWDRGPDTQYF
-	TRBV5-1	TRBJ2-2	CASSPLSYTGELFF
many	TRBV10-3	TRBJ2-2	CAISERVSGSANTGELFF
many	TRBV5-1	TRBJ2-2	CASSLALVAANTGELFF
many	TRBV12-3/TRBV12-4	TRBJ2-2	CASPSPAGGSGELFF
few	TRBV30	TRBJ1-6	CAWSEQGASSPLHF
many	TRBV27	TRBJ2-3	CASSPHGPIDSTDTQYF
few	TRBV10-3	TRBJ2-1	CAISDGSGGYNEQFF
few	TRBV19	TRBJ2-4	CASTPPLTKNIQYF